This is a list of T cell receptor beta chains from one sample in a study of blood T cell repertoires in COVID-19. Libraries were prepared by immunoSEQ multiplex PCR; TCRdb keeps only in-frame clonotypes and omits some of them. The sample includes about 150,000 clones, roughly 72% of them seen just once. The specimen sequenced was peripheral blood. These TCRs come from a woman of 80 years or more with acute or convalescent COVID-19. CDR3s include the opening cysteine and the closing phenylalanine or tryptophan. A D gene is named only where the DNA matches it firmly. Where a row states a size, it is once, few, many or the class of an expanded clone; other rows omit it.

cdr3_nt: TGTGCCAGCAGCCCCTTGGACAGCTCAGATTTGAACACTGAAGCTTTCTTT; cdr3_aa: CASSPLDSSDLNTEAFF; clone_size: .; j_call: TRBJ1-1; d_call: .; v_call: TRBV5-6
cdr3_nt: TGTGCCAGCAGCCCAGGGACAGCCGGCGGCTATGGCTACACCTTC; cdr3_aa: CASSPGTAGGYGYTF; clone_size: .; j_call: TRBJ1-2; d_call: TRBD1; v_call: TRBV11-2
cdr3_nt: TGTGCCAGCAGTAAGAAGGGGGATAGCAATCAGCCCCAGCATTTT; cdr3_aa: CASSKKGDSNQPQHF; clone_size: .; j_call: TRBJ1-5; d_call: .; v_call: TRBV7-2
cdr3_nt: TGTGCCAGTAGTACCACTACCGGGACAACCAAACGTGAAGCTTTCTTT; cdr3_aa: CASSTTTGTTKREAFF; clone_size: .; j_call: TRBJ1-1; d_call: .; v_call: TRBV19
cdr3_nt: TGTGCCTGGAGTCGGTGGGAGGGCCCCTCTGGAAACACCATATATTTT; cdr3_aa: CAWSRWEGPSGNTIYF; clone_size: few; j_call: TRBJ1-3; d_call: .; v_call: TRBV30
cdr3_nt: TGTGCCAGCAGCTTAGCCGGACAACAAGAGACCCAGTACTTC; cdr3_aa: CASSLAGQQETQYF; clone_size: .; j_call: TRBJ2-5; d_call: .; v_call: TRBV7-6
cdr3_nt: TGTGCCAGCAGCTTGCTAGCGGACAATGAGCAGTTCTTC; cdr3_aa: CASSLLADNEQFF; clone_size: .; j_call: TRBJ2-1; d_call: TRBD2; v_call: TRBV7-9
cdr3_nt: TGTGCCAGCATAAAGGACAGAGATCGCTACGAGCAGTACTTC; cdr3_aa: CASIKDRDRYEQYF; clone_size: once; j_call: TRBJ2-7; d_call: .; v_call: TRBV6-5
cdr3_nt: TGTGCCAGCAGCTCAGGTCGATATGGCTACACCTTC; cdr3_aa: CASSSGRYGYTF; clone_size: once; j_call: TRBJ1-2; d_call: .; v_call: TRBV5-6
cdr3_nt: TGTGCCAGCAGCTTTACCGGGACAGGGAGGGAAGAGACCCAGTACTTC; cdr3_aa: CASSFTGTGREETQYF; clone_size: .; j_call: TRBJ2-5; d_call: TRBD1; v_call: TRBV7-2
cdr3_nt: TGTGCCAGCAGCTTAGGATCCCCGGACAGGATCCCTTACGAGCAGTACTTC; cdr3_aa: CASSLGSPDRIPYEQYF; clone_size: .; j_call: TRBJ2-7; d_call: TRBD1; v_call: TRBV7-3
cdr3_nt: TGTGCCAGCAGACTCGACAGCAACACCGGGGAGCTGTTTTTT; cdr3_aa: CASRLDSNTGELFF; clone_size: .; j_call: TRBJ2-2; d_call: .; v_call: TRBV7-8
cdr3_nt: TGTGCCAGCAGTAAAGGGAGCGTGAGGGCCGAGCAGTACTTC; cdr3_aa: CASSKGSVRAEQYF; clone_size: few; j_call: TRBJ2-7; d_call: .; v_call: TRBV27
cdr3_nt: TGTGCCACCAGTGACGTAGCGGGAGGGCCTAACACCGGGGAGCTGTTTTTT; cdr3_aa: CATSDVAGGPNTGELFF; clone_size: once; j_call: TRBJ2-2; d_call: TRBD2; v_call: TRBV24-1
cdr3_nt: TGTGCCAGCAGTCGGGTAGGCTATGGCTACACCTTC; cdr3_aa: CASSRVGYGYTF; clone_size: few; j_call: TRBJ1-2; d_call: .; v_call: TRBV6-2/TRBV6-3
cdr3_nt: TGTGCCAGCAGCCATCGGTTGTGGAGTTCCTACGAGCAGTACTTC; cdr3_aa: CASSHRLWSSYEQYF; clone_size: .; j_call: TRBJ2-7; d_call: .; v_call: TRBV6-2/TRBV6-3
cdr3_nt: TGTGCCAGCTCAGGACTAGCGGGAGGGGGGCGTAGGGATACGCAGTATTTT; cdr3_aa: CASSGLAGGGRRDTQYF; clone_size: .; j_call: TRBJ2-3; d_call: TRBD2; v_call: TRBV2
cdr3_nt: TGCGCCAGCAGCTTGGCGGTAGGGGGCGCCTACAATGAGCAGTTCTTC; cdr3_aa: CASSLAVGGAYNEQFF; clone_size: .; j_call: TRBJ2-1; d_call: TRBD1; v_call: TRBV5-1
cdr3_nt: TGTGCCTGGATGTTCGAGCGGAGGCATAACACAGATACGCAGTATTTT; cdr3_aa: CAWMFERRHNTDTQYF; clone_size: .; j_call: TRBJ2-3; d_call: .; v_call: TRBV30
cdr3_nt: TGTGCCAGCAGCCAAAGGGAGGTCGCGACTGAAGCTTTCTTT; cdr3_aa: CASSQREVATEAFF; clone_size: .; j_call: TRBJ1-1; d_call: .; v_call: TRBV3-1/TRBV3-2
cdr3_nt: TGTGCCAGCAGCCCCGGGGGGCCTCGCTTTACGCAGTATTTT; cdr3_aa: CASSPGGPRFTQYF; clone_size: .; j_call: TRBJ2-3; d_call: .; v_call: TRBV14
cdr3_nt: TGTGCCAGCAGCTTTAACACGAACACCGGGGAGCTGTTTTTT; cdr3_aa: CASSFNTNTGELFF; clone_size: .; j_call: TRBJ2-2; d_call: .; v_call: TRBV5-4
cdr3_nt: TGTGCCAGCAGCTTAGGCGGACTAGTAAGAGAGACCCAGTACTTC; cdr3_aa: CASSLGGLVRETQYF; clone_size: .; j_call: TRBJ2-5; d_call: TRBD2; v_call: TRBV7-2
cdr3_nt: TGTGCCATCAGAACATCAAAAGAGACCCAGTACTTC; cdr3_aa: CAIRTSKETQYF; clone_size: .; j_call: TRBJ2-5; d_call: .; v_call: TRBV10-3
cdr3_nt: TGCGCCAGCACGGAGGGCCTATACAATGAGCAGTTCTTC; cdr3_aa: CASTEGLYNEQFF; clone_size: .; j_call: TRBJ2-1; d_call: .; v_call: TRBV5-1
cdr3_nt: TGCGCCAGCAGCGGACACAACTCGGGTGGCTACACCTTC; cdr3_aa: CASSGHNSGGYTF; clone_size: .; j_call: TRBJ1-2; d_call: .; v_call: TRBV10-2
cdr3_nt: TGTGCCAGCAGGAGGTATGGGACTAGCGGCACAGATACGCAGTATTTT; cdr3_aa: CASRRYGTSGTDTQYF; clone_size: .; j_call: TRBJ2-3; d_call: TRBD2; v_call: TRBV5-8
cdr3_nt: TGTGCCAGCAGTTTAGTGGACAGGTCCATCTTC; cdr3_aa: CASSLVDRSIF; clone_size: .; j_call: TRBJ1-2; d_call: TRBD1; v_call: TRBV12-3/TRBV12-4
cdr3_nt: TGTGCCAGCAGTTACTCGGCTGCTCCCAGGGTCGGCTCACCCCTCCACTTT; cdr3_aa: CASSYSAAPRVGSPLHF; clone_size: once; j_call: TRBJ1-6; d_call: .; v_call: TRBV6-2/TRBV6-3
cdr3_nt: TGTGCCAGCAGTGAAGATCAAGCTTCGAGTCAAGAGACCCAGTACTTC; cdr3_aa: CASSEDQASSQETQYF; clone_size: .; j_call: TRBJ2-5; d_call: .; v_call: TRBV2
cdr3_nt: TGTGCCAGCAGCCGGGAGGCCCAAGAGACCCAGTACTTC; cdr3_aa: CASSREAQETQYF; clone_size: .; j_call: TRBJ2-5; d_call: TRBD2; v_call: TRBV7-2
cdr3_nt: TGCGCCAGCAGCCATCAGTATGGGCTGATAAACACTGAAGCTTTCTTT; cdr3_aa: CASSHQYGLINTEAFF; clone_size: .; j_call: TRBJ1-1; d_call: .; v_call: TRBV4-3
cdr3_nt: TGTGCCATCAGTGAGGGTCGGGACAATCAGCCCCAGCATTTT; cdr3_aa: CAISEGRDNQPQHF; clone_size: .; j_call: TRBJ1-5; d_call: .; v_call: TRBV10-3